This T cell receptor beta chain stems from a study of T cells after yellow fever vaccination. Study conclusions and caveats: There was a small share of clonotypes that showed up in both the CD4 and CD8 compartments.

TCRdb re-called the 5' RACE reads with MiXCR, one entry per CDR3 protein. The table lists roughly 27,000 distinct CDR3 sequences, over 4.5% of them singletons. There are many counts of this clonotype. Its antigen is unknown. J lost 7 bases, V lost 3 bases, and 6 bases had no gene match. The CDR3 is made up of 15 amino acids. The germline V gene has CDR1 SGDLS and CDR2 YYNGEE. The sequence derives from a man aged 25-45 years who received the YFV17D yellow fever vaccine. Source: CD8+ T cells sorted from PBMCs, taken 10 days after the yellow fever booster vaccination. The V and J genes are TRBV9 and TRBJ2-7; 14 nucleotides match TRBD2. The CDR3 nucleotides are TGTGCCAGCAGCGGACTAGCGGGAGGGTCGGGTGAGCAGTACTTC. This translates into CASSGLAGGSGEQYF.